A single sample is the source of the 12 T cell receptor beta chains below, sequenced in a study of T cell repertoires in cytomegalovirus infection. TCRdb processed the reads anew with MiXCR; each CDR3 protein has one entry. The data hold about 240,000 distinct CDR3 sequences, with around an eighth observed a single time. The sequenced sample consisted of PBMCs. The origin of the receptors is a human donor in good health (CMV status not recorded). Some clones in this sample may be carry-over from other donors' samples.

The chain recombines TRBV20-1 with TRBJ2-3, with 8 positions matching TRBD2. CDR1 is DFQATT and CDR2 is SNEGSKA in the germline V gene (reference sequence). This CDR3 spans 14 amino acids. V lost 6 bases and J lost 4; bases outside the gene matches: 9. CDR3 nucleotide sequence: TGCAGTGCGCCCCGTAGCGGGGCGGCAGATACGCAGTATTTT. Translation: CSAPRSGAADTQYF.

This clonotype was picked up many times. The V and J genes are TRBV5-5 and TRBJ2-1; TRBD2 is a possible D gene (5 bases). The CDR3 has 15 amino acids. Trimming took off 0 bases at V and 6 bases at J, with 13 bases between the two ends. Germline assignment: CDR1 SGHKS and CDR2 YYEKEE (reference sequence). The CDR3 DNA reads TGTGCCAGCAGCTTGGATTTAGCGATGTCCAATGAGCAGTTCTTC. Its translation: CASSLDLAMSNEQFF.

The chain recombines TRBV7-9 with TRBJ1-1, with 9 bases identical to TRBD1. Trimming cost V 5 bases and J 6 bases; bases outside gene matches: 7. Per germline, CDR1 SEHNR and CDR2 FQNEAQ (reference sequence). The CDR3 contains 14 residues. The CDR3 sequence is CASSQDRGTPEAFF. The DNA of the CDR3 is TGTGCCAGCAGCCAGGACAGGGGAACCCCTGAAGCTTTCTTT. Drawing the rest from reference TRBV7-9 and TRBJ1-1, the complete variable domain is DTGVSQNPRHKITKRGQNVTFRCDPISEHNRLYWYRQTLGQGPEFLTYFQNEAQLEKSRLLSDRFSAERPKGSFSTLEIQRTEQGDSAMYLCASSQDRGTPEAFFGQGTRLTVV.

This clonotype was picked up many times. The chain links TRBV7-3 to TRBJ2-1; D may correspond to TRBD1 or TRBD2 (5 bases each). V dropped 1 base and J dropped 6 bases, with 10 bases sitting between them. Germline CDR1 reads SGHTA; CDR2 reads FQGTGA. The CDR3 contains 14 residues. CDR3 DNA sequence: TGTGCCAGCAGCTTAAACCCAGGGAGCAATGAGCAGTTCTTC. Protein: CASSLNPGSNEQFF.

This clonotype was counted ten times or more. This chain links TRBV12-3 or TRBV12-4 with TRBJ2-1, with TRBD2 identical over 7 bases. CDR3 length equals 13 residues. V trimming: 7 bases; J trimming: 3 bases; junction bases outside the gene matches: 3. The CDR3 coding sequence is TGTGCCAGCACGAGCGGGATCTACAATGAGCAGTTCTTC. Its translation is CASTSGIYNEQFF.

This clonotype has a handful of counts. V gene TRBV3-1 combines with J gene TRBJ2-5, with D possibly matching TRBD2 (5 bases). This CDR3 is built from 14 residues. Trimming took 3 bases from V and 4 from J, leaving 12 bases between them. Germline loops: CDR1 LGHDT, CDR2 YNNKEL (reference sequence). The CDR3 sequence: CASSQGVLLETQYF. The CDR3 DNA follows: TGTGCCAGCAGCCAGGGAGTCCTTTTAGAGACCCAGTACTTC.

This clonotype was picked up many times. This chain uses TRBV5-1 with TRBJ2-1, with D possibly matching TRBD2 (7 bases). The CDR3 extends over 14 amino acids. Germline V gene lookup returns CDR1 SGHRS and CDR2 YFSETQ. The germline V and J ends were trimmed by 4 bases and 9 bases, with 17 bases remaining between them. The CDR3 nucleotides read TGCGCCAGCAGCCCTCTGGGTAGGGGGGGTGAGCAGTTCTTC. Amino acids: CASSPLGRGGEQFF. The whole variable domain, remainder taken from reference TRBV5-1 and TRBJ2-1, is KAGVTQTPRYLIKTRGQQVTLSCSPISGHRSVSWYQQTPGQGLQFLFEYFSETQRNKGNFPGRFSGRQFSNSRSEMNVSTLELGDSALYLCASSPLGRGGEQFFGPGTRLTVL.

This clonotype has only a few counts. This rearrangement joins TRBV6-5 to TRBJ1-1, with D unclear. The length of the CDR3 is 15 residues. Trimming pared 3 bases from V and 4 bases from J, leaving 15 bases between. The germline CDR1 and CDR2 sequences are MNHEY and SVGAGI. The CDR3, as DNA: TGTGCCAGCAGTTATAATAGGCGTTGGACCACTGAAGCTTTCTTT. Its protein is CASSYNRRWTTEAFF.

The chain links TRBV4-3 to TRBJ1-2; D unclear. The CDR3 loop spans 14 amino acids. V lost 0 bases, J lost 2 bases, and 7 bases lay in between. Germline CDR1 LGHNA, CDR2 YSLEER. In DNA, the CDR3 is TGCGCCAGCAGCCAAGAGGGCCGGAACTATGGCTACACCTTC. Residues: CASSQEGRNYGYTF.

The chain links TRBV12-3 or TRBV12-4 to TRBJ1-5; weak D call: TRBD1 (5 bases). The germline V and J ends were trimmed by 1 base and 0 bases, with 16 bases remaining between them. The CDR3 runs 18 residues. This CDR3 is CASSLGGGAAYSNQPQHF. The CDR3 region has the DNA TGTGCCAGCAGTTTAGGTGGGGGAGCGGCATATAGCAATCAGCCCCAGCATTTT.

The chain joins TRBV30 to TRBJ1-1; TRBD1 aligns across 7 bases. The CDR3 consists of 14 residues. The V gene end was trimmed by 2 bases and the J gene end by 0 bases; junction bases not matched to a gene: 3. Germline lookup yields CDR1 GTSNPN and CDR2 SVGIG (reference sequence). The CDR3 DNA follows: TGTGCCTGGAGTTCGGGACAGCTGAACACTGAAGCTTTCTTT. Amino acids: CAWSSGQLNTEAFF.

The V call is TRBV19, the J call TRBJ1-1; D unclear. CDR3 size: 14 residues. From germline, CDR1 is LNHDA and CDR2 SQIVND (reference sequence). The germline V and J ends were trimmed by 3 bases and 0 bases, with 8 bases remaining between them. Here the CDR3 reads CASSIGRVNTEAFF. CDR3 sequence (DNA): TGTGCCAGTAGTATCGGAAGGGTGAACACTGAAGCTTTCTTT.